This T cell receptor (beta chain) came from a study of Siglec-9 on CD8 T cells in melanoma. As to this clone: Its specificity is unknown.

Libraries were prepared by immunoSEQ multiplex PCR; TCRdb keeps only in-frame clonotypes and omits some of them. The table lists around 35,000 clones, approximately 83% of them singletons. With 7 bases clipped from V and 6 bases from J, the junction kept 14 bases outside the gene matches. The CDR3 is 16 residues long. Per germline, CDR1 SEHNR and CDR2 FQNEAQ (reference sequence). Findings and limits, study-wide: In melanoma tumors, a Siglec-9-marked effector memory CD8+ subset reportedly appeared to accumulate.

Sequencing was performed on Siglec-9- CD8+ T cells sorted from blood. The sequence was collected from a human donor in good health. The V and J genes are TRBV7-9 and TRBJ2-3; 9 bases align to TRBD2. CDR3 DNA sequence: TGTGCCAGCAACCCCCAAGAGCTGGCGGGAGGGGATACGCAGTATTTT. It yields the protein CASNPQELAGGDTQYF.